This T cell receptor (beta chain) comes out of a study of regulatory T cells in long-lasting Graves disease. This clonotype appeared many times. Libraries of TCR beta came from iRepertoire HTBI primers plus Arm-PCR of CDR3 regions. MiXCR was run by TCRdb on the multiplex PCR reads, yielding one entry per CDR3 protein. The table includes 350,000 to 550,000 distinct CDR3 sequences, just under 15% detected once. Time point noted: newly diagnosed GD, antithyroid drugs for less than 3 months. The TCR library was made from RNA extracted from PBMCs. The V gene end was trimmed by 2 bases and the J gene end by 8 bases; junction bases not matched to a gene: 10. The CDR3 totals 15 residues. CDR1 is MNHEY and CDR2 is SVGAGI in the germline V gene. The data also belong to a second study, concerning T cells in Graves' hyperthyroidism and ophthalmopathy.

This specimen consisted of peripheral blood mononuclear cells (PBMCs), obtained at new diagnosis, from a patient treated with antithyroid drugs. This receptor was obtained from a woman aged 30 to 39 with Graves disease. This chain uses TRBV6-5 with TRBJ2-7; 9 positions agree with TRBD1. The CDR3 region has the DNA TGTGCCAGCAGTTACCCCCGGGACAGGGAGGCCCAGCAGTACTTC. Protein: CASSYPRDREAQQYF.